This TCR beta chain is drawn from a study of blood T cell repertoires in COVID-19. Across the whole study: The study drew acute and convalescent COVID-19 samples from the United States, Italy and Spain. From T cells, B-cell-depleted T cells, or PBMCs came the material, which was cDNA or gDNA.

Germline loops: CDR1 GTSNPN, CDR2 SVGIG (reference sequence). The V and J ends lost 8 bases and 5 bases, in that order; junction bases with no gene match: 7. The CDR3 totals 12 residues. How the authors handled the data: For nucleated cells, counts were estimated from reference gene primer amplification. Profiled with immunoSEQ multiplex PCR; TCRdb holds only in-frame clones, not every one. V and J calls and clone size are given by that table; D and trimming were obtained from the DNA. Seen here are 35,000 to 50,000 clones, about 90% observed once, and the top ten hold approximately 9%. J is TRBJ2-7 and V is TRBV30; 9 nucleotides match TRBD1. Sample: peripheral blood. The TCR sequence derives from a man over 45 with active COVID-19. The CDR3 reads CAGGDRENEQYF. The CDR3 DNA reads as TGTGCCGGAGGGGACAGGGAAAACGAGCAGTACTTC.